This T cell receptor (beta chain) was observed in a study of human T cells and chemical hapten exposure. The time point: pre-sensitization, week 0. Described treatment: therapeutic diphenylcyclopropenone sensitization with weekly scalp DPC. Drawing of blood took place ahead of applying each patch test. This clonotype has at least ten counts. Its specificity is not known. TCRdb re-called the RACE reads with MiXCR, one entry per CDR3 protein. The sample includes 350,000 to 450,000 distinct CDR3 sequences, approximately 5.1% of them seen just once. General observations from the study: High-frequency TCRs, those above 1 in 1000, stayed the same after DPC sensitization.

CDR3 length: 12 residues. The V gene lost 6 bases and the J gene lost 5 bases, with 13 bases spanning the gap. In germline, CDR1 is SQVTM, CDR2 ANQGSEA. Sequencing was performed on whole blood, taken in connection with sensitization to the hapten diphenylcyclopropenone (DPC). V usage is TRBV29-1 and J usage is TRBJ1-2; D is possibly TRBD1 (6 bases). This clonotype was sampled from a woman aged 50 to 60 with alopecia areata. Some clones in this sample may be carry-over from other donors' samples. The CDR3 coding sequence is TGCAGCGTCCCTGACAGGTTATATGGCTACACCTTC. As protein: CSVPDRLYGYTF. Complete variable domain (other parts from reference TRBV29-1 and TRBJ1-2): SAVISQKPSRDICQRGTSLTIQCQVDSQVTMMFWYRQQPGQSLTLIATANQGSEATYESGFVIDKFPISRPNLTFSTLTVSNMSPEDSSIYLCSVPDRLYGYTFGSGTRLTVV.